This T cell receptor beta chain was sequenced in a study of blood T cell repertoires in COVID-19. Overall study: The United States, Italy and Spain supplied acute and convalescent COVID-19 samples. The cDNA or gDNA used as material had been derived from T cells, B-cell-depleted T cells, or PBMCs.

This CDR3 region has 15 residues. Trimming at V came to 5 bases and at J to 1 base, leaving 7 bases not matched to a gene. Germline values: CDR1 ENHRY, CDR2 SYGVKD. Original methodology: Estimates of nucleated cell counts were drawn from the amplification of reference gene primers. TCRdb's copy holds only in-frame clones and misses some; the assay was immunoSEQ multiplex PCR. V and J calls and clone size follow that table, whereas D and trimming were derived from the DNA. The data contain some 70,000 clones, roughly 87% of them seen just once; the ten biggest clones take up 6.6%. The chain links TRBV10-3 to TRBJ1-2; TRBD1 agrees at 7 bases. Source material: peripheral blood. This receptor was identified in a man aged 50 to 60 with active COVID-19. CDR3 DNA: TGTGCCATCAGTACCGGGACAGACCATAACTATGGCTACACCTTC. Translating gives CAISTGTDHNYGYTF.